Sequencing of this TCR beta chain was carried out in a study of blood T cell repertoires in COVID-19. This clone has more than one count but fewer than ten. CDR1 and CDR2 (germline): SGHDN, FVKESK. The junction had 2 bases not matched to a gene; V was cut back by 0 bases and J by 1 base. The CDR3 is 16 amino acids. Produced via immunoSEQ multiplex PCR; TCRdb's table is partial and in-frame only. Here the sample spans 100,000 or so clones, around 90% being singletons. The chain combines TRBV14 with TRBJ2-5; 10 positions agree with TRBD2. The sequence came from a man in his fifties or sixties with acute or convalescent COVID-19. Sample: peripheral blood. CDR3 region: CASSQESGGAQETQYF. CDR3 nucleotide sequence: TGTGCCAGCAGCCAAGAAAGCGGGGGGGCCCAAGAGACCCAGTACTTC.